The 30 T cell receptor beta chains below all came from one sample that was sequenced in a study of T cells in Graves' hyperthyroidism and ophthalmopathy. Using RNA transcripts as the source, TCR beta CDR3 regions were amplified. The TCR CDR3 first-round RT-PCR relied on the HTBI primer set. TCRdb reprocessed the multiplex PCR reads via MiXCR and lists one record per CDR3 protein. The sample holds hundreds of thousands of distinct CDR3 sequences, over 35% seen once. Source material: blood. The receptor set was obtained from a man aged 18 to 35 with Graves' hyperthyroidism.

This chain links TRBV7-2 with TRBJ2-7, with TRBD2 matching over 10 bases. V lost 7 bases and J lost 6; bases outside the gene matches: 6. Looked up from germline, CDR1 is SGHTA and CDR2 is FQGNSA. The CDR3 has 13 amino acids. The CDR3 is CASTLAGAVEQYF. The CDR3 nucleotides are TGTGCCAGCACCCTAGCGGGAGCCGTCGAGCAGTACTTC.

This clonotype has ten or more counts. The V gene is TRBV20-1, the J gene TRBJ2-7; D might be TRBD1 or TRBD2, each matching 5 bases. The CDR3 is 13 amino acids. V shed 6 bases and J shed 3 bases, with 15 bases lying between them. The germline CDR1 and CDR2 sequences are DFQATT and SNEGSKA (reference sequence). In DNA, the CDR3 is TGCAGTGCAGAACGGGACGGGATCTACGAGCAGTACTTC. Amino acid sequence: CSAERDGIYEQYF.

This clonotype was seen at least ten times. The J gene is TRBJ1-4, the V gene TRBV20-1; 8 bases are shared with TRBD1. V dropped 1 base and J dropped 6; count of bases not matched to a gene: 4. From germline, CDR1 is DFQATT and CDR2 SNEGSKA (reference sequence). The CDR3 totals 14 residues. CDR3 nucleotide sequence: TGCAGTGCTAGAGGGCCAGGGGGCGATGAAAAACTGTTTTTT. This encodes CSARGPGGDEKLFF.

In its sample, this clonotype was seen a few times. One end of the junction does not line up with germline, which may come from a read error. The chain joins TRBV9 to TRBJ1-1; unclear D gene. CDR1 and CDR2 from the germline V gene are SGDLS and YYNGEE. The CDR3 length is 14 residues. In nucleotides, the CDR3 is TGCGCCAGCAGCTTGAACAGTCTAAACACTGAAGCTTTCTTT. It specifies CASSLNSLNTEAFF. The entire variable domain, with the rest obtained from reference TRBV9 and TRBJ1-1, is as follows: DSGVTQTPKHLITATGQRVTLRCSPRSGDLSVYWYQQSLDQGLQFLIQYYNGEERAKGNILERFSAQQFPDLHSELNLSSLELGDSALYFCASSLNSLNTEAFFGQGTRLTVV.

This clonotype has at least ten counts. The rearrangement links TRBV14 to TRBJ1-3; no clear D gene. V lost 2 bases and J 3 bases, leaving 8 bases between the germline ends. Germline CDR1 reads SGHDN; CDR2 reads FVKESK. The CDR3 runs to 14 residues. CDR3 nucleotides: TGTGCCAGCAGCCAAAGAACGGGTGGAAACACCATATATTTT. Encoded protein: CASSQRTGGNTIYF.

This clonotype was picked up a small number of times. The V call is TRBV20-1, the J call TRBJ1-3; no clear D gene. CDR1 and CDR2 from the germline V gene are DFQATT and SNEGSKA (reference sequence). Trimming stripped 3 bases from V and 0 bases from J, with 9 bases between. The CDR3 has 14 residues. The DNA for the CDR3 is TGCAGTGCTAGTATGGGTGACTCTGGAAACACCATATATTTT. Protein sequence: CSASMGDSGNTIYF.

The chain has TRBV20-1 and TRBJ2-2; D is unresolved. Germline loops: CDR1 DFQATT, CDR2 SNEGSKA (reference sequence). CDR3 length: 15 residues. The V gene lost 0 bases and the J gene lost 0 bases, with 8 bases spanning the gap. The CDR3 reads CSARDSGSNTGELFF. The CDR3 bases are TGCAGTGCTAGAGATTCCGGATCGAACACCGGGGAGCTGTTTTTT.

Concerning this clonotype itself: A read error may account for a junction end that differs from germline. V is TRBV9 and J is TRBJ1-2, with a tentative D call TRBD1 (6 bases). The CDR3 is made up of 16 amino acids. The germline V gene encodes CDR1 SGDLS and CDR2 YYNGEE. The CDR3 loop reads CASSVLQSTGDTTQIF. As DNA, the CDR3 is TGTGCCAGCAGCGTTTTGCAGAGCACCGGGGACACAACTCAGATCTTC.

Only a few counts were recorded for this clonotype. This rearrangement joins TRBV7-3 to TRBJ2-2; 7 nucleotides line up with TRBD2. After removal of 2 bases from V and 4 bases from J, the junction contained 4 bases not matched to a gene. Germline CDR1 SGHTA, CDR2 FQGTGA. The CDR3 is made up of 15 amino acids. CDR3 amino acids: CASSLAGEVTGELFF. CDR3 sequence (DNA): TGTGCCAGCAGCTTAGCGGGAGAGGTCACCGGGGAGCTGTTTTTT.

This rearrangement joins TRBV25-1 to TRBJ2-2, with D possibly TRBD2 on 6 matching bases. Germline CDR1 and CDR2: MGHDK and SYGVNS. This CDR3 has 11 residues. The V end lost 9 bases, the J end lost 9 bases, and 11 bases lay between the germline ends. Here the CDR3 reads CASLGLRELFF. CDR3 nucleotides: TGTGCCAGTCTGGGACTGCGGGAGCTGTTTTTT.

A note on this clonotype: A much larger clone is a single base away; this may be a read error. The CDR3 does not close with the conserved phenylalanine or tryptophan, likely indicating a read error. This chain connects TRBV11-1 to TRBJ1-2; no clear D. Trimming shortened V by 4 bases and J by 5 bases, and 11 bases separated the two germline ends. The germline V gene has CDR1 SGHAT and CDR2 FQDESV (reference sequence). This CDR3 has 13 residues. Here the CDR3 DNA reads TGTGCCAGCAGCTCGGCCATGCGGTATGGCTACACCCTC. It encodes CASSSAMRYGYTL.

This clonotype was picked up one time. A much larger clone is a single base away; this may be a read error. The rearrangement joins TRBV10-3 to TRBJ1-1; the D is unclear. This CDR3 spans 12 amino acids. The germline CDR1 and CDR2 sequences are ENHRY and SYGVKD. The V end lost 2 bases, the J end lost 10 bases, and 11 bases lay between the germline ends. The CDR3 reads CAISEDLIGAFF. The DNA for the CDR3 is TGTGCCATCAGTGAGGACCTTATAGGAGCTTTCTTT.

The V and J genes are TRBV12-3 or TRBV12-4 and TRBJ1-1, with D possibly TRBD1 on 6 matching bases. The CDR3 runs 14 residues. The V end was cut by 7 bases, the J end by 8 bases, with 20 bases between. The CDR3 bases are TGTGCCAGCACTAAAAAGACAGGTCGCAGCGAAGCTTTCTTT. This translates into CASTKKTGRSEAFF.

The chain links TRBV6-5 to TRBJ1-6, with D unclear. V was trimmed by 4 bases and J by 15 bases, leaving 13 bases between them. Germline V CDR1 and CDR2: MNHEY, SVGAGI. The CDR3 loop spans 12 amino acids. This CDR3 is CASSSSGQLLHF. For the CDR3, the DNA is TGTGCCAGCAGTTCATCAGGCCAACTCCTCCACTTT.

This clonotype came up a few times. J is TRBJ2-7 and V is TRBV20-1; TRBD2 matches 10 bases. The CDR3 has 16 amino acids. CDR1 is DFQATT, CDR2 SNEGSKA, per germline (reference sequence). The trim removed 3 bases at V and 0 bases at J, leaving 8 bases unmatched. The CDR3 DNA follows: TGCAGTGCTAGGGCTTCTAGCGGGGGCAACTCCTACGAGCAGTACTTC. Translation gives CSARASSGGNSYEQYF.

V and J are TRBV10-3 and TRBJ2-7; 14 bases are a match to TRBD2. The CDR3 is 15 amino acids. CDR1 is ENHRY and CDR2 is SYGVKD in the germline V gene. V lost 10 bases, J lost 3 bases, and 8 bases stayed unmatched. This chain's CDR3 is CASSLTSGGGYEQYF. Written as DNA, the CDR3 is TGTGCCAGCAGCCTGACTAGCGGGGGGGGCTACGAGCAGTACTTC.

A single count supports this clonotype. The gene calls are TRBV12-3 or TRBV12-4 and TRBJ1-2; 8 bases map to TRBD1. V gave up 5 bases and J gave up 8 bases; unmatched junction bases: 10. The CDR3 is 14 amino acids. As DNA, the CDR3 is TGTGCCAGCAGTCAAATGACAGGGGTGGGAGGCTACACCTTC. Its protein product is CASSQMTGVGGYTF.

This clonotype has just a few counts. The gene calls are TRBV7-2 and TRBJ2-5, with 9 bases matching TRBD2. This CDR3 spans 19 amino acids. Germline CDR1 SGHTA, CDR2 FQGNSA. V shed 5 bases and J 3 bases; nucleotides not matched to a gene: 19. The CDR3 DNA follows: TGTGCCAGCAGCCAAAACCCGACTAGCGGACCCCTAAGGGAAGAGACCCAGTACTTC. Its protein is CASSQNPTSGPLREETQYF.

The genes are TRBV29-1 and TRBJ1-2; 10 bases fit TRBD1. There are 13 residues in the CDR3. Germline trimming cut 6 bases from V and 4 bases from J; bases unmatched to any gene: 5. In germline, CDR1 is SQVTM, CDR2 ANQGSEA. CDR3 loop: CSVRTGGRYGYTF. The CDR3 coding sequence is TGCAGCGTCCGGACAGGGGGTCGCTATGGCTACACCTTC.

As regards this clonotype: Germline and junction disagree at one end, which may indicate a read error. V and J are TRBV2 and TRBJ2-7, with TRBD2 matching 10 bases. Per the germline V gene, CDR1 is SNHLY and CDR2 is FYNNEI. This CDR3 has 14 residues. The CDR3 sequence: CASGEAGGDYEQHF. CDR3 DNA: TGTGCCAGCGGAGAAGCGGGGGGGGACTACGAGCAGCACTTC.

This clonotype showed up many times. J is TRBJ2-5 and V is TRBV5-8; D is ambiguous. Trimming cost V 0 bases and J 3 bases, with 6 bases left between them. CDR3 length: 13 amino acids. From germline, CDR1 is SGHTS and CDR2 YDEGEE. CDR3 DNA: TGTGCCAGCAGCTTGGCACAAAAAGAGACCCAGTACTTC. Amino acid sequence: CASSLAQKETQYF. Based on the CDR3 plus reference TRBV5-8 and TRBJ2-5, the full variable domain is EAGVTQSPTHLIKTRGQQATLRCSPISGHTSVYWYQQALGLGLQFLLWYDEGEERNRGNFPPRFSGRQFPNYSSELNVNALELEDSALYLCASSLAQKETQYFGPGTRLLVL.

About this clonotype itself: A much larger clone differs by one base, so this may be a read error. The rearrangement links TRBV9 to TRBJ1-1; D not resolved. CDR1 and CDR2 from the germline V gene are SGDLS and YYNGEE. V dropped 6 bases and J dropped 0 bases, with 12 bases sitting between them. The CDR3 loop spans 14 amino acids. CDR3 coding DNA: TGTGCCAGCACGAGGAGCAGTTTGAACACTGAAGCTTTCTTT. This encodes CASTRSSLNTEAFF.

The chain links TRBV29-1 to TRBJ2-7; TRBD2 agrees at 10 bases. Losses at the gene ends were 4 bases for V and 7 bases for J; bases not matched to a gene: 7. Germline V lookup: CDR1 SQVTM, CDR2 ANQGSEA. This CDR3 spans 13 amino acids. The chain's CDR3 is CSVVSGRENEQYF. CDR3 DNA: TGCAGCGTTGTAAGCGGGAGGGAGAATGAGCAGTACTTC.

This chain links TRBV9 with TRBJ2-7; TRBD1 matches 7 bases. The V and J ends lost 4 bases and 0 bases, in that order; junction bases with no gene match: 10. This CDR3 is 16 amino acids long. Looked up from germline, CDR1 is SGDLS and CDR2 is YYNGEE. DNA of the CDR3: TGTGCCAGCAGCCCCAACCCGGGACAGAGCTCCTACGAGCAGTACTTC. Translation gives CASSPNPGQSSYEQYF.

This clonotype was counted many times. This chain links TRBV7-9 with TRBJ1-2; D uncertain. CDR1 and CDR2 from the germline V gene are SEHNR and FQNEAQ (reference sequence). The V end was cut by 5 bases, the J end by 0 bases, with 10 bases between. The CDR3 consists of 14 residues. The CDR3 nucleotides read TGTGCCAGCAGCCCCGGGCCCCCTAACTATGGCTACACCTTC. Residues: CASSPGPPNYGYTF.

In this sample, this clonotype turned up many times. The rearrangement uses TRBV5-5 and TRBJ2-5; the D gene is possibly TRBD1 (6 bases). Trimming removed 0 bases from V and 5 bases from J, with 14 bases in between. CDR3 length: 15 residues. Germline loops: CDR1 SGHKS, CDR2 YYEKEE (reference sequence). The CDR3 sequence: CASSLDRNRGETQYF. CDR3 nucleotide sequence: TGTGCCAGCAGCTTGGACAGGAATAGGGGGGAGACCCAGTACTTC.

The chain has TRBV12-3 or TRBV12-4 and TRBJ1-1; D uncertain. The CDR3 sequence is 14 residues long. Trimming stripped 3 bases from V and 3 bases from J, with 11 bases between. Here the CDR3 reads CASSFSSSYTEAFF. CDR3 DNA: TGTGCCAGCAGTTTCAGCAGCAGCTACACTGAAGCTTTCTTT.

This clonotype has a count of ten or more. The chain links TRBV30 to TRBJ2-7; the match to TRBD2 covers 9 bases. The CDR3 consists of 12 residues. CDR1 and CDR2 (germline): GTSNPN, SVGIG (reference sequence). Trimming removed 4 bases from V and 6 bases from J; junction bases left unmatched: 4. CDR3 sequence reads: CAWKGSGSEQYF. The CDR3 DNA sequence: TGTGCCTGGAAAGGTAGCGGGAGCGAGCAGTACTTC.

The rearrangement uses TRBV7-3 and TRBJ1-2, with D perhaps TRBD1 (5 bases). Germline assignment: CDR1 SGHTA and CDR2 FQGTGA. V lost 5 bases and J 2 bases, leaving 27 bases between the germline ends. The CDR3 length is 19 residues. The CDR3 nucleotides read TGTGCCAGCAGCCAAGATGCGGGGCAGGGAGGCGATCAAAACTATGGCTACACCTTC. Protein: CASSQDAGQGGDQNYGYTF. Complete variable domain (other parts from reference TRBV7-3 and TRBJ1-2): GAGVSQTPSNKVTEKGKYVELRCDPISGHTALYWYRQSLGQGPEFLIYFQGTGAADDSGLPNDRFFAVRPEGSVSTLKIQRTERGDSAVYLCASSQDAGQGGDQNYGYTFGSGTRLTVV.

The table lists this clonotype with a few counts. J is TRBJ2-7 and V is TRBV13, with 10 bases matching TRBD1. The CDR3 runs to 17 residues. Unmatched junction bases numbered 11, after V lost 5 bases and J lost 1 base. CDR1 is PRHDT and CDR2 is FYEKMQ in the germline V gene (reference sequence). The CDR3 DNA follows: TGTGCCAGCAGCCCCAAACCGGACAGGGGGACGTCCTACGAGCAGTACTTC. This gives the protein CASSPKPDRGTSYEQYF.